One sample yielded the 27 T cell receptor beta chains listed below, sequenced in a study of blood T cell repertoires in COVID-19. Sequencing used immunoSEQ multiplex PCR; TCRdb keeps in-frame clones, though not all of them. Of about 220,000 clones in the sample, around 89% are singletons; the top ten hold roughly 16%. Sequencing was done on a sample of PBMCs or T cells enriched from blood (not recorded which). The receptors shown here come from a man under 40 who had been exposed to COVID-19.

V gene TRBV15 combines with J gene TRBJ2-7; 7 bases map to TRBD1. Trimming removed 1 base from V and 6 bases from J; junction bases left unmatched: 3. There are 13 residues in the CDR3. CDR1 and CDR2 (germline): LNHNV, YYDKDF (reference sequence). The CDR3: CATSRGDSSEQYF. Written as DNA, the CDR3 is TGTGCCACCAGCAGAGGGGACAGCTCCGAGCAGTACTTC.

This chain joins TRBV7-3 and TRBJ2-2, with 7 bases matching TRBD2. The CDR3 is 15 amino acids. V shed 4 bases, J shed 2 bases, and the junction held 4 bases outside the gene matches. Germline-derived CDR1 and CDR2 are SGHTA and FQGTGA. CDR3 sequence reads: CASSSGTINTGELFF. The CDR3 coding sequence is TGTGCCAGCAGCTCGGGGACTATTAACACCGGGGAGCTGTTTTTT.

This clone was detected only a few times. This sequence joins TRBV19 and TRBJ2-2, with D maybe TRBD1 (5 bases). In germline, CDR1 is LNHDA, CDR2 SQIVND (reference sequence). The CDR3 extends over 12 amino acids. The V and J ends lost 8 bases and 1 base respectively, with 5 bases between them. The CDR3 region is CASDRNTGELFF. CDR3 DNA sequence: TGTGCCAGTGACAGGAACACCGGGGAGCTGTTTTTT.

This clone was detected a few times. The chain is built from TRBV19 and TRBJ1-1, with 7 positions matching TRBD1. This CDR3 comprises 14 residues. The germline CDR1 and CDR2 sequences are LNHDA and SQIVND (reference sequence). The J segment lost 2 bases and the V segment lost 6 bases, leaving 6 bases of the junction unmatched. The CDR3 DNA reads as TGTGCCAGTAGGCAAAGGACAGGAAACACTGAAGCTTTCTTT. Translated, it gives CASRQRTGNTEAFF.

The gene calls are TRBV5-1 and TRBJ1-1; no clear D. The CDR3 loop spans 15 amino acids. Germline V gives CDR1 SGHRS, CDR2 YFSETQ. V was clipped by 3 bases and J by 0 bases, with 12 bases between them. CDR3: CASSSDGELNTEAFF. The CDR3 nucleotides are TGCGCCAGCAGCTCTGATGGGGAGTTGAACACTGAAGCTTTCTTT.

This rearrangement joins TRBV14 to TRBJ2-7; D is undetermined. This CDR3 contains 12 residues. Trimming shortened V by 4 bases and J by 6 bases, and 10 bases separated the two germline ends. Germline-derived CDR1 and CDR2 are SGHDN and FVKESK. The CDR3 here is CASSPGWAEQYF. The CDR3 nucleotides read TGTGCCAGCAGCCCTGGATGGGCCGAGCAGTACTTC.

The V gene is TRBV19, the J gene TRBJ1-2, with 9 bases that match TRBD1. The CDR3 extends over 16 amino acids. Germline V gives CDR1 LNHDA, CDR2 SQIVND (reference sequence). The V and J ends lost 5 bases and 5 bases, in that order; junction bases with no gene match: 12. This chain's CDR3 is CASSSQGGDRAYGYTF. The CDR3 DNA is TGTGCCAGTAGTTCCCAAGGAGGGGACAGGGCTTATGGCTACACCTTC. The full variable domain, completed using reference TRBV19 and TRBJ1-2, is DGGITQSPKYLFRKEGQNVTLSCEQNLNHDAMYWYRQDPGQGLRLIYYSQIVNDFQKGDIAEGYSVSREKKESFPLTVTSAQKNPTAFYLCASSSQGGDRAYGYTFGSGTRLTVV.

The V gene is TRBV10-2, the J gene TRBJ1-5; D is undetermined. Germline assignment: CDR1 WSHSY and CDR2 SAAADI. The CDR3 sequence is 12 residues long. The germline V and J ends were trimmed by 3 bases and 9 bases, with 9 bases remaining between them. The CDR3 DNA follows: TGCGCCAGCAGTGATTCCGAGCGGCCCCAGCATTTT. This encodes CASSDSERPQHF.

The chain has TRBV15 and TRBJ1-3; the D gene is possibly TRBD1 (6 bases). Germline loops: CDR1 LNHNV, CDR2 YYDKDF (reference sequence). Trimming left V 4 bases short and J 0 bases short, with 13 bases between. The CDR3 contains 16 residues. Here the CDR3 reads CATSTYRVPSGNTIYF. CDR3 nucleotide sequence: TGTGCCACCAGCACCTACAGGGTCCCCTCTGGAAACACCATATATTTT.

The chain carries TRBV6-2 or TRBV6-3 and TRBJ1-6, with 8 bases aligning to TRBD1. V lost 2 bases to trimming and J lost 0 bases; unmatched junction nucleotides: 12. The germline V gene has CDR1 MNHEY and CDR2 SVGEGT. The CDR3 spans 20 residues. CDR3 DNA sequence: TGTGCCAGCAGTTACCGACCGGGGACAGGCGGGAGCTCCTATAATTCACCCCTCCACTTT. Translated: CASSYRPGTGGSSYNSPLHF.

This clone was seen only once. This rearrangement joins TRBV7-7 to TRBJ2-1, with 9 positions matching TRBD2. Germline CDR1 and CDR2: SSHAT and FNYEAQ (reference sequence). The CDR3 covers 21 residues. V shed 4 bases and J 12 bases; nucleotides not matched to a gene: 31. The CDR3 coding sequence is TGTGCCAGCAGCTCACTACCCGAGGCTAGCGGGGAGTTTAGAATGAGTTTAGGGCAGTTCTTC. Encoded protein: CASSSLPEASGEFRMSLGQFF.

V gene TRBV24-1 combines with J gene TRBJ2-1, with 10 bases that match TRBD2. The J segment lost 14 bases and the V segment lost 3 bases, leaving 6 bases of the junction unmatched. The CDR3 consists of 13 residues. CDR1 and CDR2 (germline): KGHDR, SFDVKD. In nucleotides, the CDR3 is TGTGCCACCAGTGATCCCGGGACTAGCGTCAAGTTCTTC. Amino acids: CATSDPGTSVKFF.

The gene calls are TRBV7-9 and TRBJ1-2; maybe TRBD1 (6 bases). CDR1 is SEHNR, CDR2 FQNEAQ, per germline (reference sequence). The CDR3 has 16 residues. Trimming shortened V by 4 bases and J by 0 bases, and 15 bases separated the two germline ends. Written as DNA, the CDR3 is TGTGCCAGCAGCTCCGGTGGGGACACTACTAACTATGGCTACACCTTC. It encodes CASSSGGDTTNYGYTF.

The chain combines TRBV18 with TRBJ2-1, with 10 bases identical to TRBD2. The CDR3 has 15 amino acids. Trimming removed 3 bases from V and 8 bases from J; junction bases left unmatched: 7. CDR1 is KGHSH and CDR2 is LQKENI in the germline V gene. The CDR3 bases are TGTGCCAGCTCACCCCTAGCGGGGGATGGTTATGAGCAGTTCTTC. Residues: CASSPLAGDGYEQFF.

The chain is built from TRBV30 and TRBJ1-1; 8 bases agree with TRBD1. Germline V gene sequence: CDR1 GTSNPN, CDR2 SVGIG (reference sequence). J lost 4 bases, V lost 2 bases, and 6 bases had no gene match. This CDR3 region has 14 residues. The CDR3 loop is CAWSPFRGPTEAFF. Written as DNA, the CDR3 is TGTGCCTGGAGTCCCTTCAGGGGGCCCACTGAAGCTTTCTTT.

The rearrangement joins TRBV19 to TRBJ1-1; no clear D. The V gene's germline CDR1 is LNHDA and CDR2 SQIVND (reference sequence). There are 15 residues in the CDR3. Trimming cost V 3 bases and J 2 bases, with 13 bases left between them. Here the CDR3 reads CASSIHARDNTEAFF. The CDR3 DNA follows: TGTGCCAGTAGTATCCACGCCCGGGATAACACTGAAGCTTTCTTT.

The CDR3 nucleotides are TGTGCCAGCAGCTTGGTGTATCGGGGGTTTGGTGGAAACACCATATATTTT. Translating it yields CASSLVYRGFGGNTIYF. The rearrangement joins TRBV5-6 to TRBJ1-3; D is possibly TRBD1 (5 bases). CDR3 length: 17 residues. From germline, CDR1 is SGHDT and CDR2 YYEEEE. The germline V and J ends were trimmed by 0 bases and 3 bases, with 16 bases remaining between them.

The rearrangement uses TRBV9 and TRBJ1-1, with D perhaps TRBD1 (5 bases). Per the germline V gene, CDR1 is SGDLS and CDR2 is YYNGEE. The CDR3 has 18 residues. The germline V and J ends were trimmed by 0 bases and 3 bases, with 21 bases remaining between them. The CDR3 DNA reads as TGTGCCAGCAGCGTAGCGGGGGTGGGCAGAGGGTCCGACACTGAAGCTTTCTTT. Amino acids: CASSVAGVGRGSDTEAFF. Combining the CDR3 with reference TRBV9 and TRBJ1-1 gives the whole variable domain DSGVTQTPKHLITATGQRVTLRCSPRSGDLSVYWYQQSLDQGLQFLIQYYNGEERAKGNILERFSAQQFPDLHSELNLSSLELGDSALYFCASSVAGVGRGSDTEAFFGQGTRLTVV.

J is TRBJ1-2 and V is TRBV29-1; tentatively, D is TRBD1 (6 bases). Germline V gene lookup returns CDR1 SQVTM and CDR2 ANQGSEA. This CDR3 comprises 15 residues. V was trimmed by 0 bases and J by 2 bases, leaving 13 bases between them. The CDR3 is CSVEDLRQANYGYTF. CDR3 bases: TGCAGCGTTGAAGATCTGAGACAGGCGAACTATGGCTACACCTTC.

This sequence joins TRBV6-2 or TRBV6-3 and TRBJ2-1, with D uncertain. This CDR3 has 13 residues. V lost 2 bases and J lost 7, with 9 bases in between. Germline loops: CDR1 MNHEY, CDR2 SVGEGT. Written as DNA, the CDR3 is TGTGCCAGCAGTTACGCCTATATGAATGAGCAGTTCTTC. Translated, it gives CASSYAYMNEQFF.

The chain combines TRBV18 with TRBJ1-3; the D gene is possibly TRBD1 (5 bases). Between the trimmed V and J ends, which lost 3 bases and 0 bases, there was a span of 12 bases. The CDR3 covers 16 residues. Germline V gives CDR1 KGHSH, CDR2 LQKENI. The CDR3 coding sequence is TGTGCCAGCTCACCCGGGGGGGATCACTCTGGAAACACCATATATTTT. As protein: CASSPGGDHSGNTIYF.

The chain couples TRBV4-3 to TRBJ2-1; TRBD2 matches at 9 bases. Germline CDR1 and CDR2: LGHNA and YSLEER. The CDR3 is made up of 15 amino acids. V shed 0 bases, J shed 7 bases, and the junction held 4 bases outside the gene matches. Here the CDR3 DNA reads TGCGCCAGCAGCCAAGATGCTAGCGGGGCGAATGAGCAGTTCTTC. Translation gives CASSQDASGANEQFF.

Only one count was recorded for this clone. The chain employs TRBV6-5 and TRBJ1-1, with TRBD1 as a possible D gene (6 bases). The CDR3 has 15 amino acids. CDR1 is MNHEY and CDR2 is SVGAGI in the germline V gene. Trimming stripped 1 base from V and 1 base from J, with 10 bases between. The CDR3 region is CASSYLGAENTEAFF. In DNA form, the CDR3 reads TGTGCCAGCAGTTACTTGGGGGCTGAGAACACTGAAGCTTTCTTT.

V usage is TRBV14 and J usage is TRBJ2-5, with a tentative D call TRBD1 (6 bases). The CDR3 contains 16 residues. The germline V gene encodes CDR1 SGHDN and CDR2 FVKESK. Trimming shortened V by 1 base and J by 2 bases, and 14 bases separated the two germline ends. The CDR3 here is CASSQGWGQGQETQYF. CDR3 in DNA: TGTGCCAGCAGCCAAGGCTGGGGGCAGGGTCAAGAGACCCAGTACTTC. The full variable domain, in which reference TRBV14 and TRBJ2-5 provide the parts outside the CDR3, is EAGVTQFPSHSVIEKGQTVTLRCDPISGHDNLYWYRRVMGKEIKFLLHFVKESKQDESGMPNNRFLAERTGGTYSTLKVQPAELEDSGVYFCASSQGWGQGQETQYFGPGTRLLVL.

The chain links TRBV15 to TRBJ1-1; maybe TRBD1 (5 bases). The CDR3 extends over 14 amino acids. The V gene lost 9 bases and the J gene lost 1 base, with 15 bases spanning the gap. Germline CDR1 is LNHNV and CDR2 is YYDKDF (reference sequence). DNA of the CDR3: TGTGCCACAGGTGGAACAGGACAGAACACTGAAGCTTTCTTT. Amino acid sequence: CATGGTGQNTEAFF.

CDR3 sequence (DNA): TGTGCCAGCAGACTCCTGGCGGGGGAACCCTACGAGCAGTACTTC. Protein: CASRLLAGEPYEQYF. The rearrangement joins TRBV5-6 to TRBJ2-7; TRBD2 matches 7 bases. The CDR3 runs 15 residues. CDR1 is SGHDT, CDR2 YYEEEE, per germline. V lost 5 bases, J lost 2 bases, and 10 bases stayed unmatched.

The chain uses TRBV5-1 and TRBJ1-2, with 11 bases fitting TRBD1. Germline-derived CDR1 and CDR2 are SGHRS and YFSETQ. V lost 4 bases to trimming and J lost 1 base; unmatched junction nucleotides: 3. The CDR3 runs 15 residues. CDR3 in DNA: TGCGCCAGCAGCCCCGGGACAGGGGGTAACTATGGCTACACCTTC. It translates to CASSPGTGGNYGYTF.